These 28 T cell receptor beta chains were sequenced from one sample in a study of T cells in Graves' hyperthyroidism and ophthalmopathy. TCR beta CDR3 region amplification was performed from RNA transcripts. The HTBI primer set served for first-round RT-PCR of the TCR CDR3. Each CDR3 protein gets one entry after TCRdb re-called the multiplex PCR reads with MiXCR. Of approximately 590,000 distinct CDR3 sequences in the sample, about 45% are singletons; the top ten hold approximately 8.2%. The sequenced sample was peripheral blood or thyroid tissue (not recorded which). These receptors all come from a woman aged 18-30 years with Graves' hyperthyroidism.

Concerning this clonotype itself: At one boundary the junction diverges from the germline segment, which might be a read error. The CDR3 nucleotides are TGCAGCATTGAAGCGACCCAGCGGACCACCGGGGAGCTGTTTTTT. Protein product: CSIEATQRTTGELFF. V is TRBV29-1 and J is TRBJ2-2; tentative D call: TRBD2 (5 bases). The CDR3 totals 15 residues. CDR1 is SQVTM and CDR2 is ANQGSEA in the germline V gene.

DNA of the CDR3: TGCAGTGCTAGAGCAGGAACGGAAGTTACTAGCGAGCAGTACTTC. It yields the protein CSARAGTEVTSEQYF. The V call is TRBV20-1, the J call TRBJ2-7; D perhaps matches TRBD2 (5 bases). The germline V gene has CDR1 DFQATT and CDR2 SNEGSKA (reference sequence). V was cut by 1 base and J by 6 bases, with 19 bases left in between. There are 15 residues in the CDR3.

CDR3 DNA sequence: TGTGCCAGTAGCCACCCGCCGGGACTAGCGGGATCTGAGACCCAGTACTTC. Its protein product is CASSHPPGLAGSETQYF. J is TRBJ2-5 and V is TRBV19; 13 nucleotides agree with TRBD2. CDR1 is LNHDA and CDR2 is SQIVND in the germline V gene (reference sequence). There are 17 residues in the CDR3. V shed 6 bases, J shed 5 bases, and the junction held 12 bases outside the gene matches.

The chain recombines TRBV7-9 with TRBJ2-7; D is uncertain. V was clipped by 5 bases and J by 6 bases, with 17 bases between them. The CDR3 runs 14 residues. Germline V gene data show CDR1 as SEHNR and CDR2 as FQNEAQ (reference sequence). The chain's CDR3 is CASSIRSAWGEQYF. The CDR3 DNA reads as TGTGCCAGCAGCATACGAAGCGCGTGGGGCGAGCAGTACTTC.

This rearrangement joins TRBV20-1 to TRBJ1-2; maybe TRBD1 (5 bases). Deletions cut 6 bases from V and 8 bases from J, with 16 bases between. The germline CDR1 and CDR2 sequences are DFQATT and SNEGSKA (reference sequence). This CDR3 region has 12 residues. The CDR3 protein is CSAQQGSGGYTF. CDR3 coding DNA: TGCAGTGCGCAGCAGGGATCGGGCGGCTACACCTTC.

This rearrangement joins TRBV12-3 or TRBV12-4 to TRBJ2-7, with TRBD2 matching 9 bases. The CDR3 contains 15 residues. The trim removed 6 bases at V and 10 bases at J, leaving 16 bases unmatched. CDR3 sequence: CASSPRTSVLLSQYF. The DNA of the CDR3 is TGTGCCAGCAGCCCGCGGACTAGCGTTCTCCTCTCACAGTACTTC.

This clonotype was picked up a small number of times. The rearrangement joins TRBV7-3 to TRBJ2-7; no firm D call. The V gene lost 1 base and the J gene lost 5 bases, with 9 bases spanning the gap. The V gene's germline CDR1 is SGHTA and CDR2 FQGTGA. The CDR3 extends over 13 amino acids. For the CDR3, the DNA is TGTGCCAGCAGCTTAATCTTCGGCAACGAGCAGTACTTC. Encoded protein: CASSLIFGNEQYF.

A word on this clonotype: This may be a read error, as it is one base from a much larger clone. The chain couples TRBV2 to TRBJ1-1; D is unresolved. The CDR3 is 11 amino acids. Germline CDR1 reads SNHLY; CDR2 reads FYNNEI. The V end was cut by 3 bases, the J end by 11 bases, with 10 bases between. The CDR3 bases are TGTGCCAGCAGTGAGGAAGCAGTTGCTTTCTTT. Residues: CASSEEAVAFF.

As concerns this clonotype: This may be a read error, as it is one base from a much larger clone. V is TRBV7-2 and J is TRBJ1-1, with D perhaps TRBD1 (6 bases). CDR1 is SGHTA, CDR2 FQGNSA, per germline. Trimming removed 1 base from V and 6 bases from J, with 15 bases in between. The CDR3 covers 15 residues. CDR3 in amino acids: CASSLEGTSGAEAFF. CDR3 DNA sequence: TGTGCCAGCAGCTTAGAAGGGACATCGGGCGCTGAAGCTTTCTTT.

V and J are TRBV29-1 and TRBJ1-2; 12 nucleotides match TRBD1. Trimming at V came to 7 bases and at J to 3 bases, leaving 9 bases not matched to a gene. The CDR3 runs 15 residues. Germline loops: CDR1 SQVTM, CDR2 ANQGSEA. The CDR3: CSAWDRGLMDYGYTF. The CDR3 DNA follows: TGCAGCGCTTGGGACAGGGGGCTTATGGACTATGGCTACACCTTC.

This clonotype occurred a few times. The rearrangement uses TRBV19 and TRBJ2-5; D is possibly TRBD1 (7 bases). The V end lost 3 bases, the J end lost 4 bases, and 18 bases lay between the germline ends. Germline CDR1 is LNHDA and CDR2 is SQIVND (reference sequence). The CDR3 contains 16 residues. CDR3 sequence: CASSIPGAGGGETQYF. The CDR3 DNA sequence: TGTGCCAGTAGTATTCCGGGCGCAGGGGGAGGAGAGACCCAGTACTTC.

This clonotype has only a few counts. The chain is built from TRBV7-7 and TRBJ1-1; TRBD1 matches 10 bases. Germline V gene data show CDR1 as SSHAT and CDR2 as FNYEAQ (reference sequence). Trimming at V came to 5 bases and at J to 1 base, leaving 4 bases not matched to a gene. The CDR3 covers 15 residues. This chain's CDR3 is CASSQDRGGNTEAFF. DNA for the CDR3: TGTGCCAGCAGCCAGGACAGGGGGGGGAACACTGAAGCTTTCTTT.

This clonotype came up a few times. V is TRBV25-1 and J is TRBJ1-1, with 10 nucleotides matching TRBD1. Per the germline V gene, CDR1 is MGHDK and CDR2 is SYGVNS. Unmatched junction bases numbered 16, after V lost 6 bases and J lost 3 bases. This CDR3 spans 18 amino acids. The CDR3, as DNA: TGTGCCAGCAGCCCTCGACTGGGACAGGGGAGGTTAGACACTGAAGCTTTCTTT. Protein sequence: CASSPRLGQGRLDTEAFF. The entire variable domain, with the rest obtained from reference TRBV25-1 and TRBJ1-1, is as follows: EADIYQTPRYLVIGTGKKITLECSQTMGHDKMYWYQQDPGMELHLIHYSYGVNSTEKGDLSSESTVSRIRTEHFPLTLESARPSHTSQYLCASSPRLGQGRLDTEAFFGQGTRLTVV.

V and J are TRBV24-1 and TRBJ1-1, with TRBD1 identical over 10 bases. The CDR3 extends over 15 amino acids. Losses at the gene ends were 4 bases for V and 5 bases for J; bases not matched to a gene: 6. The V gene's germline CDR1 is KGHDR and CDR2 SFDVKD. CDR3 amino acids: CATSDAGTGVTEAFF. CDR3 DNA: TGTGCCACCAGTGACGCCGGGACAGGGGTTACTGAAGCTTTCTTT.

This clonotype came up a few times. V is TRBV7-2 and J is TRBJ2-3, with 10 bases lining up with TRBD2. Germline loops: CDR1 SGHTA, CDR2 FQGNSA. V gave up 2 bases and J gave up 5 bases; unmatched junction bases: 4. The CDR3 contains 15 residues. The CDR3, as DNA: TGTGCCAGCAGCTTACTAGCGGGAGTCGTAGATACGCAGTATTTT. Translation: CASSLLAGVVDTQYF.

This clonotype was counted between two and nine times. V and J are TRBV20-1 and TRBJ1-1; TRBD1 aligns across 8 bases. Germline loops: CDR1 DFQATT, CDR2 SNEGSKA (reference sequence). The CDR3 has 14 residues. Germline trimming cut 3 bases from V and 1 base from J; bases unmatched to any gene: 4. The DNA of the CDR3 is TGCAGTGCTAGCTTGACAGGGGCGAACACTGAAGCTTTCTTT. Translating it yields CSASLTGANTEAFF.

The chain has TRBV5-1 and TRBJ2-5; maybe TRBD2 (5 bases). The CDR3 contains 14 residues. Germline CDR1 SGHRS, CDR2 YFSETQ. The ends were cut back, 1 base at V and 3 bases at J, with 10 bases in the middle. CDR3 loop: CASSLRTEEETQYF. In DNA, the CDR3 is TGCGCCAGCAGCTTGAGGACGGAGGAAGAGACCCAGTACTTC.

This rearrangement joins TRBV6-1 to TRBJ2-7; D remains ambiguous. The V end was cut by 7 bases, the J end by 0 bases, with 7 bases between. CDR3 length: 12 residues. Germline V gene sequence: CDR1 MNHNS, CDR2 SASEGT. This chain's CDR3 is CASKGSSYEQYF. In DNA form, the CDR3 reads TGTGCCAGCAAGGGAAGCTCCTACGAGCAGTACTTC.

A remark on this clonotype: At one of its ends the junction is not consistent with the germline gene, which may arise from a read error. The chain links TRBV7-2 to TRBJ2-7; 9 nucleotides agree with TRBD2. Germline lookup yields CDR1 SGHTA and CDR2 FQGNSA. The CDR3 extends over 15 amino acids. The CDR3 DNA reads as TGTGCCAACAGCTACCGGGTAGCGGGAGATGACGAGCAGTACTTC. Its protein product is CANSYRVAGDDEQYF.

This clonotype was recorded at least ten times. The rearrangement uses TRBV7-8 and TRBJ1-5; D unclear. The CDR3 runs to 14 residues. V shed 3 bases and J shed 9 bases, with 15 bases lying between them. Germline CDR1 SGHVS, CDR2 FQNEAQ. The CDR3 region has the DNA TGTGCCAGCAGCTTCGAGGGAGATATGCGGCCCCAGCATTTT. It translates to CASSFEGDMRPQHF.

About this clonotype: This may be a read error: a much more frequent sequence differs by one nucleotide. As DNA, the CDR3 is TGTGCCAGCACCGGGACAGGGATGAACACTGAAGCTTTCTTT. Protein product: CASTGTGMNTEAFF. V usage is TRBV6-4 and J usage is TRBJ1-1, with 9 bases aligning to TRBD1. The germline V gene encodes CDR1 MRHNA and CDR2 SNTAGT. V trimming: 7 bases; J trimming: 0 bases; junction bases outside the gene matches: 3. This CDR3 is built from 14 residues.

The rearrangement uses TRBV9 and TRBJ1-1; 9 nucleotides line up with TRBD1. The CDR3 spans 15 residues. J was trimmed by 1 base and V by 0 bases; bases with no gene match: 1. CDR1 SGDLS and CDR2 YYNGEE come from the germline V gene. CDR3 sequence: CASSVAGQGNTEAFF. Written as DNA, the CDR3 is TGTGCCAGCAGCGTAGCGGGACAGGGGAACACTGAAGCTTTCTTT.

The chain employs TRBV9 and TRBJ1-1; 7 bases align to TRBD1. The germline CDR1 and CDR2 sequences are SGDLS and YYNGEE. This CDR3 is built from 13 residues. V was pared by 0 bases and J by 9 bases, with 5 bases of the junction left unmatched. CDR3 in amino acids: CASSVVLQGKAFF. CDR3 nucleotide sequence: TGTGCCAGCAGCGTAGTTTTACAGGGGAAAGCTTTCTTT. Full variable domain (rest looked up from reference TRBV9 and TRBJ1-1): DSGVTQTPKHLITATGQRVTLRCSPRSGDLSVYWYQQSLDQGLQFLIQYYNGEERAKGNILERFSAQQFPDLHSELNLSSLELGDSALYFCASSVVLQGKAFFGQGTRLTVV.

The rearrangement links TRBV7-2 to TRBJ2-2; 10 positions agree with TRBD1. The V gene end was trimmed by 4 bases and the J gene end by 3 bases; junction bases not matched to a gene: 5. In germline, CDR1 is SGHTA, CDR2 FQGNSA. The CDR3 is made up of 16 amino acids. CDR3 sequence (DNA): TGTGCCAGCAGCTCGGGCGACAGGGGGCACACCGGGGAGCTGTTTTTT. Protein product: CASSSGDRGHTGELFF. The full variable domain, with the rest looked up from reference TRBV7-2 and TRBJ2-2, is GAGVSQSPSNKVTEKGKDVELRCDPISGHTALYWYRQSLGQGLEFLIYFQGNSAPDKSGLPSDRFSAERTGGSVSTLTIQRTQQEDSAVYLCASSSGDRGHTGELFFGEGSRLTVL.

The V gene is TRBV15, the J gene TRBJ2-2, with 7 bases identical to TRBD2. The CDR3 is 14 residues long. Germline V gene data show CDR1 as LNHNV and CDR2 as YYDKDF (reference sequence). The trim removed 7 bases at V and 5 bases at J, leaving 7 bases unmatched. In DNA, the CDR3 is TGTGCCACCAAGTTCGGGGGAGGGACCGGGGAGCTGTTTTTT. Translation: CATKFGGGTGELFF.

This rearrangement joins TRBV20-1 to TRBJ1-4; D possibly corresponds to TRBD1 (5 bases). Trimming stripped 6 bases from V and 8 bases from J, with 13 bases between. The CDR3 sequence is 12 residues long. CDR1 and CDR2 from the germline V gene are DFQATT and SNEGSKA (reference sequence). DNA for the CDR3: TGCAGTGCCCAAGGATCAGGGGAAAAACTGTTTTTT. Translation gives CSAQGSGEKLFF.

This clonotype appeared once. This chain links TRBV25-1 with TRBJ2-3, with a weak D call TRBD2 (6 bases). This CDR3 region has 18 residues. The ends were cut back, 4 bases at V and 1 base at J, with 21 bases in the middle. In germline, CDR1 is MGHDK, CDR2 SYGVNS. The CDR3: CASSAIMGAGFGTDTQYF. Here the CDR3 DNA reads TGTGCCAGCAGTGCAATTATGGGAGCGGGTTTTGGCACAGATACGCAGTATTTT.

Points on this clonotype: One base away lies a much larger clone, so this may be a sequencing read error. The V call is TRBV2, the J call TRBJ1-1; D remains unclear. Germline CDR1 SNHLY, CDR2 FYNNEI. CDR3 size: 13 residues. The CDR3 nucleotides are TGTGCCAGCATGACGTTCGACCGCCCTGAAGCTTCCTTT. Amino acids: CASMTFDRPEASF.